This TCR beta chain appears in the sequencing data of a study of T cell responses to AZD1222 COVID-19 vaccine. Notes on the study in general: Clonal diversity was possibly underestimated; the donors were predominantly white British and more often female.

The protocol was immunoSEQ multiplex PCR, while the TCRdb copy is restricted to in-frame clones and leaves out a portion. This table holds around 120,000 clones, more than 75% found once. The CDR3 loop spans 12 amino acids. Germline V lookup: CDR1 SNHLY, CDR2 FYNNEI. Trimming took off 7 bases at V and 3 bases at J, with 10 bases between the two ends. Concerning this clone itself: The target antigen is unknown.

This sequence joins TRBV2 and TRBJ2-7; no firm D call. The TCR was taken from an adult who received the AZD1222 COVID-19 vaccine. Sample: peripheral blood, taken 28 days after the second AZD1222 dose. The CDR3 reads CASNGRGYEQYF. Here the CDR3 DNA reads TGTGCCAGCAATGGTAGAGGCTACGAGCAGTACTTC. The whole variable domain, remainder taken from reference TRBV2 and TRBJ2-7, is EPEVTQTPSHQVTQMGQEVILRCVPISNHLYFYWYRQILGQKVEFLVSFYNNEISEKSEIFDDQFSVERPDGSNFTLKIRSTKLEDSAMYFCASNGRGYEQYFGPGTRLTVT.